This entry lists 25 T cell receptor beta chains sequenced from one sample in a study of blood T cell repertoires in COVID-19. Assay used: immunoSEQ multiplex PCR; TCRdb lists only in-frame clones, some missing. The table has 95,000 to 150,000 clones, roughly four fifths seen once; the top ten hold about 15%. Sequencing was done on a sample of peripheral blood. Receptors originate from a man younger than 45 with COVID-19, enrolled during active disease.

The genes are TRBV10-3 and TRBJ2-7, with D perhaps matching TRBD2 (5 bases). The CDR3 loop spans 13 amino acids. Germline CDR1 and CDR2: ENHRY and SYGVKD. With 0 bases removed from V and 8 bases from J, the gap between germline ends came to 11 bases. This CDR3 is CAISESEDSQQYF. As DNA, the CDR3 is TGTGCCATCAGTGAGTCGGAGGATTCTCAGCAGTACTTC.

This clone came up many times. The genes are TRBV25-1 and TRBJ2-6; D gene unclear. CDR3 length equals 14 residues. Trimming left V 4 bases short and J 0 bases short, with 4 bases between. From germline, CDR1 is MGHDK and CDR2 SYGVNS. The CDR3 DNA reads as TGTGCCAGCAGTGGGAGCTCTGGGGCCAACGTCCTGACTTTC. This encodes CASSGSSGANVLTF.

The rearrangement uses TRBV11-2 and TRBJ1-4, with a tentative D call TRBD1 (5 bases). The germline CDR1 and CDR2 sequences are SGHAT and FQNNGV. V lost 0 bases to trimming and J lost 0 bases, with 11 bases between them. This CDR3 region has 17 residues. CDR3 bases: TGTGCCAGCAGCTTAGATGGGGAGGGGCCAACTAATGAAAAACTGTTTTTT. It translates to CASSLDGEGPTNEKLFF.

The rearrangement joins TRBV7-2 to TRBJ2-5, with D perhaps TRBD2 (6 bases). Germline assignment: CDR1 SGHTA and CDR2 FQGNSA. The V and J ends lost 4 bases and 5 bases respectively, with 14 bases between them. The CDR3 sequence is 14 residues long. CDR3 sequence reads: CASSSGGLRETQYF. In nucleotides, the CDR3 is TGTGCCAGCAGCTCAGGAGGGCTAAGGGAGACCCAGTACTTC.

The V call is TRBV28, the J call TRBJ1-2, with D maybe TRBD1 (6 bases). Trimming removed 5 bases from V and 2 bases from J, with 15 bases in between. Germline V gene lookup returns CDR1 MDHEN and CDR2 SYDVKM. The CDR3 is 15 amino acids. The CDR3: CASSAAYRANYGYTF. The CDR3 DNA reads TGTGCCAGCAGTGCAGCTTACAGGGCGAACTATGGCTACACCTTC.

The genes are TRBV7-2 and TRBJ2-7, with D uncertain. Deletions cut 4 bases from V and 0 bases from J, with 4 bases between. The length of the CDR3 is 12 residues. Germline CDR1 and CDR2: SGHTA and FQGNSA. The CDR3 protein is CASSSSSYEQYF. The CDR3 DNA sequence: TGTGCCAGCAGCTCGAGCTCCTACGAGCAGTACTTC.

The V call is TRBV5-1, the J call TRBJ2-5; maybe TRBD1 (5 bases). The CDR3 consists of 13 residues. Germline-derived CDR1 and CDR2 are SGHRS and YFSETQ. V lost 7 bases and J 2 bases, leaving 12 bases between the germline ends. The CDR3 DNA follows: TGCGCCAGCGGGGAACAGGTTCAAGAGACCCAGTACTTC. Encoded protein: CASGEQVQETQYF.

V and J are TRBV14 and TRBJ2-5; D is unclear. CDR3 length: 12 residues. The germline V and J ends were trimmed by 1 base and 4 bases, with 4 bases remaining between them. Germline CDR1 and CDR2: SGHDN and FVKESK. CDR3 sequence (DNA): TGTGCCAGCAGCCAAGCTAGAGAGACCCAGTACTTC. Translation: CASSQARETQYF.

V usage is TRBV10-3 and J usage is TRBJ2-5, with 10 bases identical to TRBD2. V trimming: 4 bases; J trimming: 2 bases; junction bases outside the gene matches: 4. Germline V gene data show CDR1 as ENHRY and CDR2 as SYGVKD. The CDR3 is 15 amino acids. DNA for the CDR3: TGTGCCATCAGTGCCGGACTAGCGGAACAAGAGACCCAGTACTTC. It encodes CAISAGLAEQETQYF.

The chain carries TRBV27 and TRBJ2-5; TRBD2 is a possible D gene (6 bases). V was clipped by 2 bases and J by 7 bases, with 20 bases between them. Germline V gives CDR1 MNHEY, CDR2 SMNVEV (reference sequence). This CDR3 has 16 amino acids. The CDR3 nucleotides are TGTGCCAGCAGTTTAGGTCCGGAGGGGCTAGCGTGGACCCAGTACTTC. It is translated as CASSLGPEGLAWTQYF.

This chain connects TRBV24-1 to TRBJ2-3; D is possibly TRBD2 (5 bases). The V gene lost 0 bases and the J gene lost 0 bases, with 9 bases spanning the gap. The CDR3 extends over 16 amino acids. The germline CDR1 and CDR2 sequences are KGHDR and SFDVKD. CDR3 nucleotide sequence: TGTGCCACCAGTGATTTGCCCGGGGTCAGCACAGATACGCAGTATTTT. As protein: CATSDLPGVSTDTQYF.

The J gene is TRBJ2-3, the V gene TRBV19; 7 nucleotides match TRBD2. V shed 4 bases, J shed 1 base, and the junction held 11 bases outside the gene matches. Germline V lookup: CDR1 LNHDA, CDR2 SQIVND (reference sequence). The CDR3 spans 17 residues. In DNA, the CDR3 is TGTGCCAGTAGTACGGACGGGGAGCGGGGCGGCACAGATACGCAGTATTTT. Translating gives CASSTDGERGGTDTQYF.

This chain uses TRBV7-2 with TRBJ2-2, with D hard to call. CDR1 and CDR2 (germline): SGHTA, FQGNSA. This CDR3 comprises 16 residues. V was clipped by 5 bases and J by 1 base, with 14 bases between them. CDR3 sequence (DNA): TGTGCCAGCAGCACCTACCTCACTCAGAACACCGGGGAGCTGTTTTTT. Translated: CASSTYLTQNTGELFF.

The chain is built from TRBV5-6 and TRBJ2-2, with a weak D call TRBD1 (6 bases). In germline, CDR1 is SGHDT, CDR2 YYEEEE. This CDR3 has 15 amino acids. The V gene lost 0 bases and the J gene lost 4 bases, with 10 bases spanning the gap. The CDR3 region is CASSLGSGVTGELFF. CDR3 DNA sequence: TGTGCCAGCAGCTTGGGTTCAGGGGTCACCGGGGAGCTGTTTTTT.

The genes are TRBV5-1 and TRBJ1-2, with 7 bases identical to TRBD1. The germline V gene encodes CDR1 SGHRS and CDR2 YFSETQ. Unmatched junction bases numbered 2, after V lost 0 bases and J lost 3 bases. This CDR3 is built from 14 residues. This CDR3 reads CASSLADRYYGYTF. CDR3 DNA sequence: TGCGCCAGCAGCTTGGCGGACAGGTACTATGGCTACACCTTC.

This clone has a handful of counts. This chain uses TRBV24-1 with TRBJ1-2; TRBD1 might be the D (5 bases). V lost 4 bases and J lost 6, with 14 bases in between. Germline CDR1 reads KGHDR; CDR2 reads SFDVKD. The CDR3 runs to 14 residues. In nucleotides, the CDR3 is TGTGCCACCAGTGAATCAGCGGGAGGGGATGGCTACACCTTC. Amino acid sequence: CATSESAGGDGYTF.

The rearrangement joins TRBV9 to TRBJ1-1; tentatively, D is TRBD1 (5 bases). V lost 0 bases and J 8 bases, leaving 11 bases between the germline ends. Germline V gene data show CDR1 as SGDLS and CDR2 as YYNGEE. The CDR3 spans 13 residues. This chain's CDR3 is CASSVGQPLEAFF. In nucleotides, the CDR3 is TGTGCCAGCAGCGTAGGACAGCCGCTCGAAGCTTTCTTT.

This chain links TRBV7-8 with TRBJ1-1; 8 nucleotides agree with TRBD1. V lost 6 bases and J lost 4; bases outside the gene matches: 4. This CDR3 comprises 13 residues. Per the germline V gene, CDR1 is SGHVS and CDR2 is FQNEAQ. CDR3 nucleotides: TGTGCCAGCAGTCGTCAGGGGGCCACTGAAGCTTTCTTT. Its translation is CASSRQGATEAFF.

The chain couples TRBV27 to TRBJ2-7, with 8 bases matching TRBD2. V was clipped by 5 bases and J by 3 bases; unmatched bases: 6. CDR1 is MNHEY and CDR2 is SMNVEV in the germline V gene (reference sequence). The CDR3 is made up of 14 amino acids. This CDR3 is CASSDSGTFYEQYF. CDR3 nucleotide sequence: TGTGCCAGCAGTGATAGCGGGACTTTCTACGAGCAGTACTTC.

The table lists this clone with a count of one. The V and J genes are TRBV19 and TRBJ2-1; 7 bases line up with TRBD2. Looked up from germline, CDR1 is LNHDA and CDR2 is SQIVND (reference sequence). The CDR3 spans 16 residues. V gave up 5 bases and J gave up 1 base; unmatched junction bases: 8. CDR3 DNA: TGTGCCAGTAGTCATCTCCAGGGAGGGTCCTACAATGAGCAGTTCTTC. Its translation is CASSHLQGGSYNEQFF.

The chain carries TRBV7-9 and TRBJ1-2; no reliable D call. V lost 5 bases, J lost 3 bases, and 10 bases lay in between. Germline V gene data show CDR1 as SEHNR and CDR2 as FQNEAQ (reference sequence). The CDR3 sequence is 13 residues long. CDR3: CASSRLRDYGYTF. The CDR3 DNA follows: TGTGCCAGCAGCCGGCTGAGGGACTATGGCTACACCTTC.

The J gene is TRBJ2-1, the V gene TRBV27, with 11 bases identical to TRBD1. Germline-derived CDR1 and CDR2 are MNHEY and SMNVEV (reference sequence). With V trimmed by 3 bases and J by 7 bases, 8 bases remained unmatched. The CDR3 contains 16 residues. CDR3 residues: CASSFSPGQGENEQFF. The DNA for the CDR3 is TGTGCCAGCAGTTTCTCGCCGGGACAGGGGGAGAATGAGCAGTTCTTC.

V gene TRBV19 combines with J gene TRBJ1-6; D is perhaps TRBD1 (5 bases). The CDR3 is 16 residues long. In germline, CDR1 is LNHDA, CDR2 SQIVND (reference sequence). The V end lost 3 bases, the J end lost 6 bases, and 15 bases lay between the germline ends. CDR3 sequence reads: CASSIGTGGGNSPLHF. The CDR3 nucleotides are TGTGCCAGTAGTATCGGGACGGGAGGCGGTAATTCACCCCTCCACTTT.

This chain links TRBV5-5 with TRBJ2-7; 7 bases align to TRBD1. This CDR3 region has 12 residues. The germline V gene has CDR1 SGHKS and CDR2 YYEKEE (reference sequence). The V segment lost 5 bases and the J segment 3 bases; nucleotides outside the gene matches: 2. CDR3 in DNA: TGTGCCAGCAGGGGACAGAACTACGAGCAGTACTTC. Translation gives CASRGQNYEQYF. The entire variable domain, with the rest obtained from reference TRBV5-5 and TRBJ2-7, is as follows: DAGVTQSPTHLIKTRGQQVTLRCSPISGHKSVSWYQQVLGQGPQFIFQYYEKEERGRGNFPDRFSARQFPNYSSELNVNALLLGDSALYLCASRGQNYEQYFGPGTRLTVT.

This clone appeared a few times. The chain joins TRBV9 to TRBJ2-5; the match to TRBD2 covers 11 bases. Germline CDR1 SGDLS, CDR2 YYNGEE. The CDR3 has 16 amino acids. The V and J ends lost 5 bases and 0 bases, in that order; junction bases with no gene match: 6. The CDR3 coding sequence is TGTGCCAGCAGTACTACTAGCGGGGGAAACCAAGAGACCCAGTACTTC. Translating it yields CASSTTSGGNQETQYF.